This entry concerns a single T cell receptor (beta chain). Antigen specificity is unknown. The length of the CDR3 is 15 residues. V lost 2 bases, J lost 9 bases, and 14 bases lay in between. The germline V gene encodes CDR1 MNHEY and CDR2 SMNVEV (reference sequence). CTLA-4 blockade with ipilimumab, together with focal radiation, was given to patients with chemo-refractory metastatic non-small-cell lung cancer. The data are from a study of radiotherapy plus CTLA-4 blockade in lung cancer. The study, taken as a whole, reports: Per reports, early blood T cell clone dynamics, plus interferon-beta, forecast response most strongly. Once radiotherapy plus ipilimumab had been given, TCR clones derived from tumor expanded in blood.

Sequencing used immunoSEQ multiplex PCR; TCRdb keeps in-frame clones, though not all of them. The table has over 50,000 clones, 70% to 80% seen once. The rearrangement joins TRBV27 to TRBJ1-6; possibly TRBD1 for D (6 bases). This clonotype was obtained from a human donor with non-small cell lung cancer who had a complete response to radiotherapy plus ipilimumab. The sequencing here drew on peripheral blood, taken from a patient treated with radiotherapy plus ipilimumab. The CDR3 nucleotides read TGTGCCAGCAGTTTAGAAGGGGGTCGTAGTTCACCCCTCCACTTT. This sequence encodes CASSLEGGRSSPLHF.